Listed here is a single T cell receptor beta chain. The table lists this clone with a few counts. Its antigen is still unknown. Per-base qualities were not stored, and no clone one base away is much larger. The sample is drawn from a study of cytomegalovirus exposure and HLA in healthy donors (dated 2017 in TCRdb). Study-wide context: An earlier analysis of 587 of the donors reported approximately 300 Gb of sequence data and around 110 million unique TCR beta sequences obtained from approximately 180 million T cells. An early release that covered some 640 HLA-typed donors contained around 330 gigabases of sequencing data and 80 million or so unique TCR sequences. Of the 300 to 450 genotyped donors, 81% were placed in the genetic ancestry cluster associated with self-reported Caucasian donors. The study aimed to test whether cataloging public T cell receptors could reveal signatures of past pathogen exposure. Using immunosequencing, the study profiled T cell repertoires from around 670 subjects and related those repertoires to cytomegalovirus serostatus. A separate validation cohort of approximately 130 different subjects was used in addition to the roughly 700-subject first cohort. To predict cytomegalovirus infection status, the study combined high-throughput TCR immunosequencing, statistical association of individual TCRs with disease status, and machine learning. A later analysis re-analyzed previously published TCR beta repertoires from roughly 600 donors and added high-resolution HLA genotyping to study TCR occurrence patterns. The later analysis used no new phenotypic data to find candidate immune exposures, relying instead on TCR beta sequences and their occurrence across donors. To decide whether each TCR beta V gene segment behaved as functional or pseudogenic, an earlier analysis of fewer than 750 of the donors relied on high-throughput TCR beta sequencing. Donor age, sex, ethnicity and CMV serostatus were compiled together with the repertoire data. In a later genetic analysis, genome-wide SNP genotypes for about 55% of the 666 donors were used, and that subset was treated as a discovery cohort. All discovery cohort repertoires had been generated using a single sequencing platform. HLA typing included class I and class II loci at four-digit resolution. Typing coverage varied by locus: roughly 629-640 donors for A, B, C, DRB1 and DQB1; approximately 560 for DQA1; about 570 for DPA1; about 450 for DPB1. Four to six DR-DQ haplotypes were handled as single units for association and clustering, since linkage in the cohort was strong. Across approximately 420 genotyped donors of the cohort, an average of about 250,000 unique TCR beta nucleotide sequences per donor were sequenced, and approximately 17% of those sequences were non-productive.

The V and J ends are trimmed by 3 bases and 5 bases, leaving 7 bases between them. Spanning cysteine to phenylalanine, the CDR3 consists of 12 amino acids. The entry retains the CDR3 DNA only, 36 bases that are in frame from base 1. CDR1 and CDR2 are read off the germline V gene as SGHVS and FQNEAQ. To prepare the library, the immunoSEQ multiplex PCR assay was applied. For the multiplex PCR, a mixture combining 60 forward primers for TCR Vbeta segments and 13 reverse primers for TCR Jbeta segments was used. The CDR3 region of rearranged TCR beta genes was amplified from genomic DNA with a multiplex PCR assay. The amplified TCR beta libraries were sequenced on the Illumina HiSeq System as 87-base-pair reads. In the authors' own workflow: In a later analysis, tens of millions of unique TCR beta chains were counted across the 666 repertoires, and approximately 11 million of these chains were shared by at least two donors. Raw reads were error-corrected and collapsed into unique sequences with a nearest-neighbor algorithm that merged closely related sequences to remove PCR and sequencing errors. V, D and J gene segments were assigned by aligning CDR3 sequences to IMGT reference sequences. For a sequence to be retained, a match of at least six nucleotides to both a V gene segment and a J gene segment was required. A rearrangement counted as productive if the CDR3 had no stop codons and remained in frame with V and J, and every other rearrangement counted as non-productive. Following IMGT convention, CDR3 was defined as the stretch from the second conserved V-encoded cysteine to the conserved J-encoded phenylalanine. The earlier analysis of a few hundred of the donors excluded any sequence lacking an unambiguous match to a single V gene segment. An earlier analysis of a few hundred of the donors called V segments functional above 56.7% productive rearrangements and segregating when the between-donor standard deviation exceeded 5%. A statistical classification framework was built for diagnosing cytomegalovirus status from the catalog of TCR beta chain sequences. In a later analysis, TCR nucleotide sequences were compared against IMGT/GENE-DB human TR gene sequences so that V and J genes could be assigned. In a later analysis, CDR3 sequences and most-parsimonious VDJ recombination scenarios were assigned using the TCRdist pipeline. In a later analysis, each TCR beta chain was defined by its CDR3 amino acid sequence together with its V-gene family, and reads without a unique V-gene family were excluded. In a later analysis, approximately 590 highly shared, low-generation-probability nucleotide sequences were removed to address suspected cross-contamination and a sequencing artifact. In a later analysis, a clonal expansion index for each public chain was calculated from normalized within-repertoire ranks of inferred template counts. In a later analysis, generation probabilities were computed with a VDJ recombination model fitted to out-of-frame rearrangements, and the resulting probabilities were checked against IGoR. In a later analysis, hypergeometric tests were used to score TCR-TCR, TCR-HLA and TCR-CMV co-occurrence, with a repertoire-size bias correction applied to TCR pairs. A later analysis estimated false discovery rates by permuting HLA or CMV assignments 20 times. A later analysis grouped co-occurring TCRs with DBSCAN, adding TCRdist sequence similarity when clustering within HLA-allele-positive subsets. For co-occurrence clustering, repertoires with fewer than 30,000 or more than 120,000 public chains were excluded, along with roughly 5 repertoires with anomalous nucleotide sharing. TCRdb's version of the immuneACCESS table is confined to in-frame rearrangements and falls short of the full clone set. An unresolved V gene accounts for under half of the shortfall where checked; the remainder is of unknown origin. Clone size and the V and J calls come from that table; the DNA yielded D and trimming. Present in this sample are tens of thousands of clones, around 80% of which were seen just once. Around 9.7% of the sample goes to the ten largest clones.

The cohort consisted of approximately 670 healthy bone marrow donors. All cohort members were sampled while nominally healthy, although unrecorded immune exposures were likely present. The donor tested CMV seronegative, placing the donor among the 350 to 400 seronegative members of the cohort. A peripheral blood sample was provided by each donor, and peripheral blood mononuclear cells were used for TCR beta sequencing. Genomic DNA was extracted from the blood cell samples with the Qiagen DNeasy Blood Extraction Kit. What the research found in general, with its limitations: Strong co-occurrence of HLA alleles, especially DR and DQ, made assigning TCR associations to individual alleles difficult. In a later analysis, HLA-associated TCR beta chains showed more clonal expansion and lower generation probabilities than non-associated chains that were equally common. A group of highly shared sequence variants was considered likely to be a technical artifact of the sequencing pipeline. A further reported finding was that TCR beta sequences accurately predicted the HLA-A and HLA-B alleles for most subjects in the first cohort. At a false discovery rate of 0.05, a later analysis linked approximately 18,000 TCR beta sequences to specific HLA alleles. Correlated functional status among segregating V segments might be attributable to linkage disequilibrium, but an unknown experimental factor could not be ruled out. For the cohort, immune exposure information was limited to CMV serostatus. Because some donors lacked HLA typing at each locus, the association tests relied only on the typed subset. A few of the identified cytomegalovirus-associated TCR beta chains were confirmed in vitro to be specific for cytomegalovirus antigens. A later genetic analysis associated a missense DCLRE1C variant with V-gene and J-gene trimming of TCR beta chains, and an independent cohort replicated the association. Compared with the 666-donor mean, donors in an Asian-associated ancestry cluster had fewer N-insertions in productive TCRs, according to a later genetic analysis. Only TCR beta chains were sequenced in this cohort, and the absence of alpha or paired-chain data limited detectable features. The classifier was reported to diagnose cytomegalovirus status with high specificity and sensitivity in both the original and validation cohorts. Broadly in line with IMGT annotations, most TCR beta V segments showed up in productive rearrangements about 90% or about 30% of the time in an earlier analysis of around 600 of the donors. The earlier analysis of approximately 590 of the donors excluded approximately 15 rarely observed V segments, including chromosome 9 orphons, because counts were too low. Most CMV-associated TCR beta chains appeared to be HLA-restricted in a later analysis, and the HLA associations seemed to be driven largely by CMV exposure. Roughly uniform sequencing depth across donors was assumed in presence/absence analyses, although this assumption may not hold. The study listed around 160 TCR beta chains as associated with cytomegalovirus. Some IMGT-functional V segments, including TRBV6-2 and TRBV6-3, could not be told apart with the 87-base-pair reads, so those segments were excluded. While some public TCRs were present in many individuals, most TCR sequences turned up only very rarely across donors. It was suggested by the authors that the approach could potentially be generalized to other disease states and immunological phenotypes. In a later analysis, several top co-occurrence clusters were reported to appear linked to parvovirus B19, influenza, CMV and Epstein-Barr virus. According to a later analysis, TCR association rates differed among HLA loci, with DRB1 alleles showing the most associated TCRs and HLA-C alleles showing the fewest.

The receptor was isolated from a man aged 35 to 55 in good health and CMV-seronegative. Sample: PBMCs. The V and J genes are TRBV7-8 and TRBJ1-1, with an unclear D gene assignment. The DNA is TGTGCCAGCAGCTTGGCGGGGACTGAAGCTTTCTTT. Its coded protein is CASSLAGTEAFF.